This T cell receptor beta chain stems from a study of post-analysis software for immune sequencing data. Overall study: Disease courses included relapsing-remitting, secondary progressive and progressive-relapsing multiple sclerosis. Points from the study as a whole: The five TRBV segments detected at higher frequency in patients than in controls included TRBV5-6, TRBV5-1 and TRBV20-1.

Researchers reported that TCR beta cDNA libraries carried unique molecular identifiers. The source material, about 0.9 to 11 million T cells, gave rise to about 460,000 cDNA molecules. Each CDR3 protein is one row after TCRdb ran MiXCR on the PCR reads. The sample lists fewer than 850,000 distinct CDR3 sequences; around 27% were seen once. There are a few counts of this clonotype. The antigen remains undetermined. Germline V gene data show CDR1 as MNHEY and CDR2 as SMNVEV (reference sequence). CDR3 size: 13 residues. V was cut by 5 bases and J by 9 bases, with 14 bases left in between. The sequence derives from a girl aged 10 to 17 with multiple sclerosis. The sequencing input was blood. The rearrangement uses TRBV27 and TRBJ2-1; D is possibly TRBD2 (6 bases). The CDR3 bases are TGTGCCAGCAGTCTCGGGACTTCGGGTGAGCAGTTCTTC. The encoded protein is CASSLGTSGEQFF.